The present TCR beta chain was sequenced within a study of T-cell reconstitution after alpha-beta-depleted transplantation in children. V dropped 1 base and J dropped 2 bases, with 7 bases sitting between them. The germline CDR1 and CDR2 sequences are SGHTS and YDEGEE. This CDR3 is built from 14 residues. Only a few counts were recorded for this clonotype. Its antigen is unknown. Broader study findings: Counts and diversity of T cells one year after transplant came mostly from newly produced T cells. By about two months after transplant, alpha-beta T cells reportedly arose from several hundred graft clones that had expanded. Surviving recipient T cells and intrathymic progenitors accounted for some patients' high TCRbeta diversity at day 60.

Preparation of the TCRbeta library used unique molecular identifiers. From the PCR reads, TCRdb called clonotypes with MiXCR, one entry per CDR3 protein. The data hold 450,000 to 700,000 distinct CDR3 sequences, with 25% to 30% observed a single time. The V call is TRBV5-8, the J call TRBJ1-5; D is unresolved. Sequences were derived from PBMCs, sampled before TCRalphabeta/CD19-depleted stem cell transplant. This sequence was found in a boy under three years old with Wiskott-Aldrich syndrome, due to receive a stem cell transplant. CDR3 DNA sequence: TGTGCCAGCAGCTTGTTCCGGGGCAATCAGCCCCAGCATTTT. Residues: CASSLFRGNQPQHF.